This T cell receptor (beta chain) was retrieved from a study of T cell responses to AZD1222 COVID-19 vaccine. Study-level points and caveats: Donors were chiefly white British, with a greater number of females, and clonal diversity was perhaps underestimated.

A word on this clone: Its antigen is unidentified.

V was cut by 0 bases and J by 2 bases, with 5 bases left in between. Germline values: CDR1 MNHEY, CDR2 SVGAGI. The CDR3 totals 14 residues. TCRdb's copy holds only in-frame clones and misses some; the assay was immunoSEQ multiplex PCR. The sample contains approximately 170,000 clones, roughly 92% of which appear only once. This sample comprised peripheral blood, obtained 28 days after the second AZD1222 dose. J is TRBJ2-1 and V is TRBV6-5, with unresolved D. This TCR was sampled from an adult who received the AZD1222 COVID-19 vaccine. CDR3: CASSYSSAYNEQFF. DNA of the CDR3: TGTGCCAGCAGTTACTCGTCAGCCTACAATGAGCAGTTCTTC.